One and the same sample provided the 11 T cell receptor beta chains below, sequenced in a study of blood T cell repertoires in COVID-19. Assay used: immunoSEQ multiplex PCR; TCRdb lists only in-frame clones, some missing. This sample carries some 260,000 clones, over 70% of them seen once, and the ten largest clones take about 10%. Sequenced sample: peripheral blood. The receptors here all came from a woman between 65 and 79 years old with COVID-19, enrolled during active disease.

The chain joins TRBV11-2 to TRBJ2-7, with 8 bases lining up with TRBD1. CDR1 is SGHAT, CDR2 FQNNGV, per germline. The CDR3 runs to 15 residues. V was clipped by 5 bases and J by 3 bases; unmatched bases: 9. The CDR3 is CASSPSRGRGYEQYF. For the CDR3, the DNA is TGTGCCAGCAGCCCTTCCAGGGGGCGAGGCTACGAGCAGTACTTC. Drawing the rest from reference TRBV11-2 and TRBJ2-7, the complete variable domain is EAGVAQSPRYKIIEKRQSVAFWCNPISGHATLYWYQQILGQGPKLLIQFQNNGVVDDSQLPKDRFSAERLKGVDSTLKIQPAKLEDSAVYLCASSPSRGRGYEQYFGPGTRLTVT.

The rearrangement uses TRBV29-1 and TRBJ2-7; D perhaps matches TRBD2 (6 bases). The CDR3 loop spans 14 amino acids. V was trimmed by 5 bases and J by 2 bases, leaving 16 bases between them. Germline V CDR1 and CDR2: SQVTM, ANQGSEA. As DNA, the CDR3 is TGCAGCGTTCCTCATCCAAGCGGGCCCTACGAGCAGTACTTC. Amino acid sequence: CSVPHPSGPYEQYF.

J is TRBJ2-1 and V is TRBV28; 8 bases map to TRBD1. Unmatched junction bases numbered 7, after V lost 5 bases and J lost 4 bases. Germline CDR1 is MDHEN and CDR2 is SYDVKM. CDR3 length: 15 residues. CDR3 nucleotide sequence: TGTGCCAGCAGTACCCCCGGGACAGGATACAATGAGCAGTTCTTC. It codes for CASSTPGTGYNEQFF.

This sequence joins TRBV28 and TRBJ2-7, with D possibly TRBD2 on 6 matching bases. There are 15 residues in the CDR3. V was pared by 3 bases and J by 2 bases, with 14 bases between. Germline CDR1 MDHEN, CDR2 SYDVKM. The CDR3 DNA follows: TGTGCCAGCAGTTTCGTGGGGGAGGTGACCTACGAGCAGTACTTC. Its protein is CASSFVGEVTYEQYF.

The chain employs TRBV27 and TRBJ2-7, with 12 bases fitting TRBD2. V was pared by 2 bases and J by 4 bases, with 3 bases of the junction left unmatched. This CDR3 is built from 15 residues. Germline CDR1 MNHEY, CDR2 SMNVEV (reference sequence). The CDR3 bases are TGTGCCAGCAGTTTACGGCTAGCGGGAGGGTACGAGCAGTACTTC. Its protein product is CASSLRLAGGYEQYF.

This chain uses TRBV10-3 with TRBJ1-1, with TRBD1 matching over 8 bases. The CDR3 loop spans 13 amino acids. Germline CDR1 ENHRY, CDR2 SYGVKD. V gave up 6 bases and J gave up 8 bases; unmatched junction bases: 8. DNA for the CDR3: TGTGCCATCAGCCCCGGGACAGGACAAGAAGCTTTCTTT. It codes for CAISPGTGQEAFF.

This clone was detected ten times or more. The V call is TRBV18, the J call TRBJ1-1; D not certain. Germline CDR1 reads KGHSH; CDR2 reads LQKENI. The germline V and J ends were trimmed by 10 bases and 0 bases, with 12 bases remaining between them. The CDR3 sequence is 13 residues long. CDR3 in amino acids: CATRSTMNTEAFF. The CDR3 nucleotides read TGTGCCACCCGGAGTACCATGAACACTGAAGCTTTCTTT.

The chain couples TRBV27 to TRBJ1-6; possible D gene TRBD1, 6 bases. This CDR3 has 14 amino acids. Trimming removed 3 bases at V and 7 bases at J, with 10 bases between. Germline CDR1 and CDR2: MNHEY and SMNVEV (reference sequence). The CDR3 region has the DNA TGTGCCAGCAGTTTTTGGGGGCAAAATTCACCCCTCCACTTT. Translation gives CASSFWGQNSPLHF.

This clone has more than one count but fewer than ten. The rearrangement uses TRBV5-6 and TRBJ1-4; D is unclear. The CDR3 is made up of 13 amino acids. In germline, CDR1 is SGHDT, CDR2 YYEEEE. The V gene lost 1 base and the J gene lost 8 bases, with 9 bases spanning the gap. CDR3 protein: CASSLMGGEKLFF. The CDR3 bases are TGTGCCAGCAGCTTGATGGGAGGGGAAAAACTGTTTTTT.

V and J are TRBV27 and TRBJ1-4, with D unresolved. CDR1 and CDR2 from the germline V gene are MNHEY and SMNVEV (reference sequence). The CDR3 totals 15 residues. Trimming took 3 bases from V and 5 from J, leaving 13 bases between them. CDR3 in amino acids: CASSFAGLYNEKLFF. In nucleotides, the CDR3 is TGTGCCAGCAGTTTTGCTGGACTCTACAATGAAAAACTGTTTTTT.

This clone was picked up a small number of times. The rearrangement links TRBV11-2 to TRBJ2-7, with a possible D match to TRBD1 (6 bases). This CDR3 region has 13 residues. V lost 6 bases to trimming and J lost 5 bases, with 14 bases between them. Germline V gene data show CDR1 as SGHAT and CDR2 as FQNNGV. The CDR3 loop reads CASRDWTADEQYF. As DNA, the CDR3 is TGTGCCAGCAGGGATTGGACAGCGGACGAGCAGTACTTC.